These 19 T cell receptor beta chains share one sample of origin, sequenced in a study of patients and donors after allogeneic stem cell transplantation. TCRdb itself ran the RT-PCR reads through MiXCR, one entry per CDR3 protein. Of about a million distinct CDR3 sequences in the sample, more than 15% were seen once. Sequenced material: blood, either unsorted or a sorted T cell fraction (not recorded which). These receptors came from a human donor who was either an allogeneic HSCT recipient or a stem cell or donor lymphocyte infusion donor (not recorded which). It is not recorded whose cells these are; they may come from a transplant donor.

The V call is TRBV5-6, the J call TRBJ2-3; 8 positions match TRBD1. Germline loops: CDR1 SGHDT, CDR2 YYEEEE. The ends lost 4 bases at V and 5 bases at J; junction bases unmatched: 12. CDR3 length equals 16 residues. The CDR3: CASSQRGQGARDTQYF. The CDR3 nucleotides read TGTGCCAGCAGCCAGCGTGGCCAGGGGGCAAGAGATACGCAGTATTTT.

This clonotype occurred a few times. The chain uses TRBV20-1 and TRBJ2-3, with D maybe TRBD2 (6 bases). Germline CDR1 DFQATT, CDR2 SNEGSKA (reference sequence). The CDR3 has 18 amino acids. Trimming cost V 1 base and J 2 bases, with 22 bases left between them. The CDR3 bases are TGCAGTGCTAGAGTAGTCTTGGGACTCAAGCTAAACACAGATACGCAGTATTTT. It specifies CSARVVLGLKLNTDTQYF.

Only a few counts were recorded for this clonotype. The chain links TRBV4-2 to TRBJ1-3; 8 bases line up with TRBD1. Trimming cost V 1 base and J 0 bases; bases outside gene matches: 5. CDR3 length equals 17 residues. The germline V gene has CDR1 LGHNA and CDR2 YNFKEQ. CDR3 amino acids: CASSQARQGSSGNTIYF. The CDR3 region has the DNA TGTGCCAGCAGCCAAGCTAGACAGGGGAGCTCTGGAAACACCATATATTTT.

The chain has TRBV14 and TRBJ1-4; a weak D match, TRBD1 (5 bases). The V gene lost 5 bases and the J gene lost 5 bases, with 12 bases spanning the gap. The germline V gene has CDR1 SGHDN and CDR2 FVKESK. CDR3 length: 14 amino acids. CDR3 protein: CASSYDRTNEKLFF. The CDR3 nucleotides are TGTGCCAGCAGCTATGACAGAACCAATGAAAAACTGTTTTTT.

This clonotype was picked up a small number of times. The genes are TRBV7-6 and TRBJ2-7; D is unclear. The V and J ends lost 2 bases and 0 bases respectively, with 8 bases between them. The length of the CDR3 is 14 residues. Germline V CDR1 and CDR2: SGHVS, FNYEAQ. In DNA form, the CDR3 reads TGTGCCAGCAGCTTAACAGTTACCTCCTACGAGCAGTACTTC. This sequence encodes CASSLTVTSYEQYF.

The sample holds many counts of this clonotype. CDR3 loop: CASSPSGVKKLFF. The CDR3 nucleotides are TGTGCCAGCAGTCCTAGCGGAGTGAAAAAACTGTTTTTT. V is TRBV12-3 or TRBV12-4 and J is TRBJ1-4; D call uncertain. Between the trimmed V and J ends, which lost 5 bases and 9 bases, there was a span of 13 bases. The CDR3 is made up of 13 amino acids.

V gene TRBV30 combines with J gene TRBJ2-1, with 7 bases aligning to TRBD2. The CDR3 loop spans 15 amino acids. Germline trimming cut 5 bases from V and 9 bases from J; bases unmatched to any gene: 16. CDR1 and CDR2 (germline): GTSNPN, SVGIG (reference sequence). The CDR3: CAWEKSGTRPPEQFF. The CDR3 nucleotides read TGTGCCTGGGAGAAGAGCGGGACCCGGCCTCCTGAGCAGTTCTTC.

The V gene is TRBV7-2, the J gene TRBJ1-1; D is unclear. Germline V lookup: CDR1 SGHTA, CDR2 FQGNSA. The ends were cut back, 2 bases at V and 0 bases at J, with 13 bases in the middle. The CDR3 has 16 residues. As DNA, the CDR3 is TGTGCCAGCAGCTTAAGATTCGGATTTTTGAACACTGAAGCTTTCTTT. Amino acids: CASSLRFGFLNTEAFF.

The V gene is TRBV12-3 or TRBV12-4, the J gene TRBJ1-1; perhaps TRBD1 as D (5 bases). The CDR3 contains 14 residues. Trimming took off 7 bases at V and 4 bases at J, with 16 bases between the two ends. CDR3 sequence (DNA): TGTGCCAGCACCCTCCCAACAGGAGCCACTGAAGCTTTCTTT. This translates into CASTLPTGATEAFF.

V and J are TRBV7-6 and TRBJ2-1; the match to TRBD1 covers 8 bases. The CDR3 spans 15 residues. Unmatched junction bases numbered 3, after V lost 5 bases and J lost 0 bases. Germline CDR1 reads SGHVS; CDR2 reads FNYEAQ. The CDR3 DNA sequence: TGTGCCAGCAGCGATACAGGGGGCTCCTACAATGAGCAGTTCTTC. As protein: CASSDTGGSYNEQFF.

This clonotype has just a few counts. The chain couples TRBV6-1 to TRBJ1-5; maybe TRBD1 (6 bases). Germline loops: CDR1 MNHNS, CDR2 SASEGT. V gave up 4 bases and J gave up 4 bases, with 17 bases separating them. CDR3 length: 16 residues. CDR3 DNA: TGTGCCAGCAGTGGGCCCTTACCCGGACAGAATCAGCCCCAGCATTTT. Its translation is CASSGPLPGQNQPQHF.

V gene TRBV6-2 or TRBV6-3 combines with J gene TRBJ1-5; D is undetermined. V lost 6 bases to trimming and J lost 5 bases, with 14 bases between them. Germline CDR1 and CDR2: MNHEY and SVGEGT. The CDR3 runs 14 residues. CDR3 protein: CASSHDRLDQPQHF. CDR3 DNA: TGTGCCAGCAGCCACGACCGGCTAGATCAGCCCCAGCATTTT.

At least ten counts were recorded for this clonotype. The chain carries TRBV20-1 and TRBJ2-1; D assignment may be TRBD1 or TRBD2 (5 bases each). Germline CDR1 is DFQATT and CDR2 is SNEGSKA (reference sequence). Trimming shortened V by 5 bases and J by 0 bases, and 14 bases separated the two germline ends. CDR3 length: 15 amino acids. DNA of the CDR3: TGCAGTGCTGGAGCTCGGGGCGGCTCCTACAATGAGCAGTTCTTC. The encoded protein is CSAGARGGSYNEQFF.

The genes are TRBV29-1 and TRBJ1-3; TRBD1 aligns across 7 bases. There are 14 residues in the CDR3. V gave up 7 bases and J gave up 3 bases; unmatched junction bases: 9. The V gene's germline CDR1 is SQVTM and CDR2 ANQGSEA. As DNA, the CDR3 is TGCAGCGCCGCCACAGGGGAATTTGGAAACACCATATATTTT. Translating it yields CSAATGEFGNTIYF.

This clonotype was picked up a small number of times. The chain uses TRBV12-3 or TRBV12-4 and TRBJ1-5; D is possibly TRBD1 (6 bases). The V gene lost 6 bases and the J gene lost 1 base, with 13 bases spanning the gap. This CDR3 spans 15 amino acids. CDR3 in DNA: TGTGCCAGCAGAACCGGGACATACAGCAATCAGCCCCAGCATTTT. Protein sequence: CASRTGTYSNQPQHF.

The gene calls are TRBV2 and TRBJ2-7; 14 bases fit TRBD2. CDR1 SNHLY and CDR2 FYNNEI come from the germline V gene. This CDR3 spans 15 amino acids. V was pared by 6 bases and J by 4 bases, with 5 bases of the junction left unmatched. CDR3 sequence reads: CASRPTSGGDYEQYF. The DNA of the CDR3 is TGTGCCAGCAGACCGACTAGCGGGGGGGATTACGAGCAGTACTTC. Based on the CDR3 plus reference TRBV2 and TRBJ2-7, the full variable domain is EPEVTQTPSHQVTQMGQEVILRCVPISNHLYFYWYRQILGQKVEFLVSFYNNEISEKSEIFDDQFSVERPDGSNFTLKIRSTKLEDSAMYFCASRPTSGGDYEQYFGPGTRLTVT.

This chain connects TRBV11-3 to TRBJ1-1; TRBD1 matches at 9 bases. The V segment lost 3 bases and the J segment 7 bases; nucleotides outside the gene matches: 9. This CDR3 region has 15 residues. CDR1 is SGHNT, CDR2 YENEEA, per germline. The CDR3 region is CASSFMGQGHDEAFF. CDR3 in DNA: TGTGCCAGCAGCTTTATGGGACAGGGCCATGATGAAGCTTTCTTT.

Here the CDR3 reads CASSYRTGGMNSPLHF. The DNA for the CDR3 is TGTGCCAGCAGCTACCGGACAGGGGGCATGAATTCACCCCTCCACTTT. The chain carries TRBV7-9 and TRBJ1-6; TRBD1 matches 11 bases. The length of the CDR3 is 16 residues. V shed 4 bases, J shed 7 bases, and the junction held 6 bases outside the gene matches. Germline V gene sequence: CDR1 SEHNR, CDR2 FQNEAQ (reference sequence).

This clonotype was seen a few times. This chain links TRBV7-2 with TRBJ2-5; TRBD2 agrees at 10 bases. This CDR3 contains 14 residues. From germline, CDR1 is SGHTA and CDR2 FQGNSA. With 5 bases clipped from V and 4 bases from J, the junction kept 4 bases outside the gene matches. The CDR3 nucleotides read TGTGCCAGCAGCCCAGCGGGGGGGCGAGAGACCCAGTACTTC. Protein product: CASSPAGGRETQYF.